This TCR beta chain derives from a study of T cells in Graves' hyperthyroidism and ophthalmopathy. Study-wide findings and caveats: Expanded thyroid clonotypes (above 0.001) were mostly also found in blood.

About this clonotype: The antigen remains undetermined. An end of the junction differs from the germline gene, which may be a read error.

This CDR3 comprises 14 residues. In germline, CDR1 is SGHTA, CDR2 FQGNSA. Using RNA transcripts as the source, TCR beta CDR3 regions were amplified. The HTBI set primed first-round TCR CDR3 RT-PCR. Using its own MiXCR run on the multiplex PCR reads, TCRdb lists one record per CDR3 protein. This sample carries hundreds of thousands of distinct CDR3 sequences, about a third of them seen once, and the ten largest clones take 30% to 40%. Any patient presenting with uncontrolled infection, other autoimmune disease, pregnancy or lactation was left out. Sample: blood. The V call is TRBV7-2, the J call TRBJ2-5; 8 positions agree with TRBD1. The sequence derives from a woman in her thirties or forties with Graves' hyperthyroidism. Written as DNA, the CDR3 is TGCGCCAGCAGCTCCCAGGGGGCGCGAGAGACCCAGTACTTC. Translating gives CASSSQGARETQYF.